This entry concerns a single T cell receptor beta chain. What it recognizes is unknown. V shed 1 base and J 8 bases; nucleotides not matched to a gene: 14. CDR3 size: 19 residues. The germline gives CDR1 SGHRS, CDR2 YFSETQ. It was by quantitative 5'-RACE with molecular barcodes that TCR beta libraries were made. TCRdb re-analysed the 5' RACE reads in MiXCR, keeping a single row per CDR3 protein. The sample gives about 330,000 distinct CDR3 sequences, around 7.6% of which show up once; roughly 15% is in the top ten. This sample is part of a study of CD8 T cells in ankylosing spondylitis. Study findings and constraints: Reports say disease-linked clones showed up significantly more in matched ankylosing spondylitis synovial fluid. Some of these motif variants have turned up before, in reports on reactive arthritis synovial fluid and blood. Within ankylosing spondylitis blood, a TCR beta motif made up of eight highly homologous variants appeared to be characteristic.

The chain couples TRBV5-1 to TRBJ2-1, with 14 bases identical to TRBD2. Source material: blood, either unsorted or a sorted T cell fraction (not recorded which). The receptor comes from a male donor with ankylosing spondylitis. For the CDR3, the DNA is TGCGCCAGCAGCTTGCCGGGAGGACTAGCGGGAGGAAAGCAGCATGAGCAGTTCTTC. Its translation is CASSLPGGLAGGKQHEQFF.